These 5 T cell receptor beta chains were sequenced from one sample in a study of blood T cell repertoires in COVID-19. Here immunoSEQ multiplex PCR was the method, and the copy in TCRdb shows in-frame clones only, minus some. The sample yields 200,000 or so clones, 88% seen once. Sequencing used PBMCs or T cells enriched from blood (not recorded which). Every receptor here comes from a woman younger than 45 who had recovered from COVID-19.

V gene TRBV18 combines with J gene TRBJ1-2, with a possible D match to TRBD1 (5 bases). Trimming left V 3 bases short and J 3 bases short, with 11 bases between. The length of the CDR3 is 14 residues. Germline assignment: CDR1 KGHSH and CDR2 LQKENI. The CDR3 reads CASSPSGRDYGYTF. As DNA, the CDR3 is TGTGCCAGCTCACCCTCTGGCAGGGACTATGGCTACACCTTC.

This chain joins TRBV4-3 and TRBJ2-3; 9 bases agree with TRBD1. There are 16 residues in the CDR3. From germline, CDR1 is LGHNA and CDR2 YSLEER. Trimming removed 4 bases from V and 4 bases from J; junction bases left unmatched: 9. CDR3 DNA sequence: TGCGCCAGCAGCCCCTCTGGACAGGGGAGGTCAGATACGCAGTATTTT. It is translated as CASSPSGQGRSDTQYF.

The chain couples TRBV19 to TRBJ1-1; no firm D call. There are 15 residues in the CDR3. The V gene's germline CDR1 is LNHDA and CDR2 SQIVND (reference sequence). V was shortened by 3 bases and J by 1 base, with 12 bases between the two germline ends. CDR3 sequence reads: CASSMFARGNTEAFF. CDR3 DNA sequence: TGTGCCAGTAGTATGTTTGCACGGGGGAACACTGAAGCTTTCTTT.

This clone has more than one count but fewer than ten. V usage is TRBV4-2 and J usage is TRBJ1-5; 7 positions match TRBD1. V shed 4 bases and J 7 bases; nucleotides not matched to a gene: 7. Germline CDR1 is LGHNA and CDR2 is YNFKEQ. This CDR3 comprises 14 residues. CDR3 protein: CASSLQQGRQPQHF. The CDR3, as DNA: TGTGCCAGCAGCCTCCAACAGGGGCGGCAGCCCCAGCATTTT.

This clone occurred a few times. V is TRBV9 and J is TRBJ1-2; D ambiguous. The CDR3 runs to 13 residues. The germline V and J ends were trimmed by 0 bases and 8 bases, with 11 bases remaining between them. CDR1 is SGDLS, CDR2 YYNGEE, per germline. This CDR3 reads CASSVDTARGYTF. In nucleotides, the CDR3 is TGTGCCAGCAGCGTAGACACCGCCAGGGGCTACACCTTC.